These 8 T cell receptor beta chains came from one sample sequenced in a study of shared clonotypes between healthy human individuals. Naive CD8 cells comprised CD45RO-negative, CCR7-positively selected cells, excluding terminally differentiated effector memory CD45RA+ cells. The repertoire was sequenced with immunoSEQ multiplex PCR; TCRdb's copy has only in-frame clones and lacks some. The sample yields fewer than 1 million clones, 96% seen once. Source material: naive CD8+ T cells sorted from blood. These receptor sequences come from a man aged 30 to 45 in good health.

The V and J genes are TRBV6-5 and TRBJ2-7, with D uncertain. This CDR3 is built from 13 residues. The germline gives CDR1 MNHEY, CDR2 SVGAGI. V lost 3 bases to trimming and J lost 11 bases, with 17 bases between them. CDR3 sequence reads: CASSYSGPTKKYF. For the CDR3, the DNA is TGTGCCAGCAGTTATAGTGGGCCTACGAAGAAGTACTTC.

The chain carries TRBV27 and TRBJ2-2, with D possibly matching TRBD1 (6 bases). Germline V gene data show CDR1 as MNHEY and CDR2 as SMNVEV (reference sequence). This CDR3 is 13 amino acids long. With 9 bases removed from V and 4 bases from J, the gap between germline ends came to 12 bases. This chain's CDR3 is CASTQGGTGELFF. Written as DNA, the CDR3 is TGTGCCAGTACACAGGGTGGCACCGGGGAGCTGTTTTTT.

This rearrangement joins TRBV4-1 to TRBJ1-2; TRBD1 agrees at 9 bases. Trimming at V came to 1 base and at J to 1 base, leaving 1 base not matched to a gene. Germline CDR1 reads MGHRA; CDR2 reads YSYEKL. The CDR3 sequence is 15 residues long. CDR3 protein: CASSQGTGDNYGYTF. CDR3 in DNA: TGCGCCAGCAGCCAAGGGACAGGGGATAACTATGGCTACACCTTC.

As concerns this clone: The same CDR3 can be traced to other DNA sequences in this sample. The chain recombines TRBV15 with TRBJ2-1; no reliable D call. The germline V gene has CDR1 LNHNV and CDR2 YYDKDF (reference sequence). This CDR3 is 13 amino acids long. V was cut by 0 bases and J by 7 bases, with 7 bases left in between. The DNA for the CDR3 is TGTGCCACCAGCAGAGATGGTGGTAATGAGCAGTTCTTC. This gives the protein CATSRDGGNEQFF.

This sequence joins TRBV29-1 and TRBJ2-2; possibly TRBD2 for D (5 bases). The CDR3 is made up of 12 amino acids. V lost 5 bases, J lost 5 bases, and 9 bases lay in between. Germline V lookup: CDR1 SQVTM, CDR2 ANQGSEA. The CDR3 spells CSVLRETGELFF. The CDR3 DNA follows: TGCAGCGTTCTTAGGGAGACCGGGGAGCTGTTTTTT.

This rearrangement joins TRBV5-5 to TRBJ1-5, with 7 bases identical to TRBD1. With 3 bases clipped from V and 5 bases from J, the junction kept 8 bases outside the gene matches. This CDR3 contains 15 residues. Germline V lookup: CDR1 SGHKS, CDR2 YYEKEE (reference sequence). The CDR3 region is CASSSLHQGDQPQHF. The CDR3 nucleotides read TGTGCCAGCAGCTCTCTCCACCAGGGGGATCAGCCCCAGCATTTT.

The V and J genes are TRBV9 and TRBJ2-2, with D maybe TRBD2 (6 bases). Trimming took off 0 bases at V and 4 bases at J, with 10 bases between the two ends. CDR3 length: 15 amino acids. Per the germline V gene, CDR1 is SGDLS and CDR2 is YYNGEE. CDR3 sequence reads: CASSVGGATTGELFF. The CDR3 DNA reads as TGTGCCAGCAGCGTAGGCGGGGCCACCACCGGGGAGCTGTTTTTT.

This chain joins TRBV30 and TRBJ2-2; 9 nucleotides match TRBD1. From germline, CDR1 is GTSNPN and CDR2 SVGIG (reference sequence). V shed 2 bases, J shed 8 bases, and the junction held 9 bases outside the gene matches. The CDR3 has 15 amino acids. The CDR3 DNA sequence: TGTGCCTGGAGTTCTTTCGGACAGGGGACTGGGGAGCTGTTTTTT. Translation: CAWSSFGQGTGELFF.